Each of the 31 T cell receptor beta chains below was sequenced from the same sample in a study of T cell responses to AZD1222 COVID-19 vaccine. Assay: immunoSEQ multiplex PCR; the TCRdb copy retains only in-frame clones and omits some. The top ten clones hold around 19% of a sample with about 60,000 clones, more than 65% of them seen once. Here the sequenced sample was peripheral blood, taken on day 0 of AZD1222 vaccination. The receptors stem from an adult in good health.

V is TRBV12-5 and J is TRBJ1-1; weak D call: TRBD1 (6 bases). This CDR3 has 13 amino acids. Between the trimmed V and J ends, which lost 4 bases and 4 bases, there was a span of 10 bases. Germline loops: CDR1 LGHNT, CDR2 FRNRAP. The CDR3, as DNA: TGTGCTAGTGGTTCGGACAGAGTCACTGAAGCTTTCTTT. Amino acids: CASGSDRVTEAFF.

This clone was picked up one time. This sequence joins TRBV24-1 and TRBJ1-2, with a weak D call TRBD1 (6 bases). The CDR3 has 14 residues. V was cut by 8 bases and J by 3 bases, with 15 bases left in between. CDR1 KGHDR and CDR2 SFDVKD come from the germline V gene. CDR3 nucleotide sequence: TGTGCCACCAAAAAGGCAGGGGATGACTATGGCTACACCTTC. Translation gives CATKKAGDDYGYTF.

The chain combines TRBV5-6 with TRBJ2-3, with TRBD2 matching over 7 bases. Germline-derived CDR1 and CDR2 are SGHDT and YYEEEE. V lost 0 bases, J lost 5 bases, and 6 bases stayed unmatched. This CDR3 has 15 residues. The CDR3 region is CASSLGRENGDTQYF. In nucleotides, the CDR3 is TGTGCCAGCAGCTTGGGGCGGGAGAATGGAGATACGCAGTATTTT.

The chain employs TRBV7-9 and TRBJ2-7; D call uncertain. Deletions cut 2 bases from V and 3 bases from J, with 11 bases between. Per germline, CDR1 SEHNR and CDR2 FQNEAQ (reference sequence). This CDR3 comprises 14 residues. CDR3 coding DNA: TGTGCCAGCAGCTTAATGGGCTTAGACTACGAGCAGTACGTC. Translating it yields CASSLMGLDYEQYV.

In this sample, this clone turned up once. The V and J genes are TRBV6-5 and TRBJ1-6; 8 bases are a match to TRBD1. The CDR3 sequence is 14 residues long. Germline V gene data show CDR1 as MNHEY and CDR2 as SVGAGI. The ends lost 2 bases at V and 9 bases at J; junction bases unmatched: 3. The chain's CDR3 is CASSYGQGASPLHF. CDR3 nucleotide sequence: TGTGCCAGCAGTTACGGACAGGGAGCTTCACCCCTCCACTTT.

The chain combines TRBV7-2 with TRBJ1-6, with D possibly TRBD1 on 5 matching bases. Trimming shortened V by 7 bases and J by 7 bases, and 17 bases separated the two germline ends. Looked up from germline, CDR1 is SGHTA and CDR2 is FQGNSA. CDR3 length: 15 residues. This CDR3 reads CASNTSGSKNSPLHF. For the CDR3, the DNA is TGTGCCAGCAACACCTCAGGGTCAAAGAATTCACCCCTCCACTTT.

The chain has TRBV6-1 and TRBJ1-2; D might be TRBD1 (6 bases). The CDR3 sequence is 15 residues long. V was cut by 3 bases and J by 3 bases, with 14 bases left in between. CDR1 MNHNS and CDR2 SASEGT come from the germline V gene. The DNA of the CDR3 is TGTGCCAGCAGTGAGGGGGGGGCTGACTACTATGGCTACACCTTC. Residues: CASSEGGADYYGYTF.

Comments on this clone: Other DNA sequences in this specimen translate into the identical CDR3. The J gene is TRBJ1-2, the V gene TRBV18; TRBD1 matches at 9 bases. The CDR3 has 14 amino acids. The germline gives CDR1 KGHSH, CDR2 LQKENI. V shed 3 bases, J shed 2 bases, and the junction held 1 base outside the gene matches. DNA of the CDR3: TGTGCCAGCTCACCGGGGACAGGGAACTATGGCTACACCTTC. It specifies CASSPGTGNYGYTF. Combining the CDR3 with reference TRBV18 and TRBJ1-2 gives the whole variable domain NAGVMQNPRHLVRRRGQEARLRCSPMKGHSHVYWYRQLPEEGLKFMVYLQKENIIDESGMPKERFSAEFPKEGPSILRIQQVVRGDSAAYFCASSPGTGNYGYTFGSGTRLTVV.

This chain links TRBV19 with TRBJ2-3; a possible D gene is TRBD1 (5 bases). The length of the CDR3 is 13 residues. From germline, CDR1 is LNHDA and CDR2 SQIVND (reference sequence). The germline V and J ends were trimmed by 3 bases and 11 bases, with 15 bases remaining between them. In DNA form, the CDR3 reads TGTGCCAGTAGTATGCTTTGGGGCACTGGGCAGTATTTT. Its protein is CASSMLWGTGQYF. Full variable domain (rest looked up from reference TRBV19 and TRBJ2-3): DGGITQSPKYLFRKEGQNVTLSCEQNLNHDAMYWYRQDPGQGLRLIYYSQIVNDFQKGDIAEGYSVSREKKESFPLTVTSAQKNPTAFYLCASSMLWGTGQYFGPGTRLTVL.

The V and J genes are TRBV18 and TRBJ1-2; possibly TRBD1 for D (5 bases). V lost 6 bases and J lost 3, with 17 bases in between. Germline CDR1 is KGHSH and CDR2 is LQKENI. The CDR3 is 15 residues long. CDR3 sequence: CASSPFGGIDYGYTF. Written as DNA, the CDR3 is TGTGCCAGCTCGCCCTTTGGGGGGATTGACTATGGCTACACCTTC. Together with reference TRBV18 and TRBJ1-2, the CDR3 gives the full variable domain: NAGVMQNPRHLVRRRGQEARLRCSPMKGHSHVYWYRQLPEEGLKFMVYLQKENIIDESGMPKERFSAEFPKEGPSILRIQQVVRGDSAAYFCASSPFGGIDYGYTFGSGTRLTVV.

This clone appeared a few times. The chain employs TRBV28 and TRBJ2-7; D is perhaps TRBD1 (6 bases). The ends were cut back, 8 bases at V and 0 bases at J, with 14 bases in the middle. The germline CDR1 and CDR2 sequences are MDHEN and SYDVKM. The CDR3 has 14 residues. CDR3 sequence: CASGTGTPSYEQYF. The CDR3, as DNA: TGTGCCAGCGGCACAGGGACCCCCTCCTACGAGCAGTACTTC.

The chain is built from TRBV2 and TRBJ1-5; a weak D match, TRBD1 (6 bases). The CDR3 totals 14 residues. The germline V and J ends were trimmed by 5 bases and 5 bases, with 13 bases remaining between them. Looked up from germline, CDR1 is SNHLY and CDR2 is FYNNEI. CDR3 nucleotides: TGTGCCAGCAGTTCTTCAGGGGTTTATCAGCCCCAGCATTTT. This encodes CASSSSGVYQPQHF.

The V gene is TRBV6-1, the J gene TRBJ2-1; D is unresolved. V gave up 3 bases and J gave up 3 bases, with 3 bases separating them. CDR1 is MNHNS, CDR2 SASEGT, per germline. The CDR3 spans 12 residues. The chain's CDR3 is CASSDYYNEQFF. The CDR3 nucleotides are TGTGCCAGCAGTGATTACTACAATGAGCAGTTCTTC.

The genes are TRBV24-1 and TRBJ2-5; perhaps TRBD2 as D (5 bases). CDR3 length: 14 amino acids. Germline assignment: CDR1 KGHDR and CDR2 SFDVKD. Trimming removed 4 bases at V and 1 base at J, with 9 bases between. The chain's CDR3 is CATSDPGSQETQYF. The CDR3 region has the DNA TGTGCCACCAGTGACCCGGGATCCCAAGAGACCCAGTACTTC.

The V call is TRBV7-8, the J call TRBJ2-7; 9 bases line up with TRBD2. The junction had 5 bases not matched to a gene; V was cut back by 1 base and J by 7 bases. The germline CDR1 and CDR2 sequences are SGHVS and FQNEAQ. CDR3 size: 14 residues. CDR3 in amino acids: CASSLVSGSLEQYF. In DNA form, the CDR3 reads TGTGCCAGCAGCTTAGTTAGCGGGAGTTTGGAGCAGTACTTC.

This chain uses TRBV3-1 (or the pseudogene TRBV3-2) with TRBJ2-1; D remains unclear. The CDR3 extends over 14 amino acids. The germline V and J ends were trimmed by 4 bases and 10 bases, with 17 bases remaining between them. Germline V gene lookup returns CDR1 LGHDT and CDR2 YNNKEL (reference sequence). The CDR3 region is CASSPFFGSYEQFF. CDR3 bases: TGTGCCAGCAGCCCATTCTTTGGGTCTTACGAGCAGTTCTTC.

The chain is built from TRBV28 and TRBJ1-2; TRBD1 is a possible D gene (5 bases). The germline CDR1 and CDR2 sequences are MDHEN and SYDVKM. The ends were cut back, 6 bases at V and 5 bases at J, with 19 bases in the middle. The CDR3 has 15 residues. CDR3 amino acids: CASRILGEGVYGYTF. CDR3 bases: TGTGCCAGCAGAATACTGGGGGAGGGTGTATATGGCTACACCTTC.

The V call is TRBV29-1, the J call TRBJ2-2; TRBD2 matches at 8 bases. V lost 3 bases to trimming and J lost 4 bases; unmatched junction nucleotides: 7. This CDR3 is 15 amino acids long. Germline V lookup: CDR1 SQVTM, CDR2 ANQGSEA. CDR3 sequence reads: CSVELAGPGTGELFF. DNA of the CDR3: TGCAGCGTTGAGTTAGCGGGGCCGGGCACCGGGGAGCTGTTTTTT.

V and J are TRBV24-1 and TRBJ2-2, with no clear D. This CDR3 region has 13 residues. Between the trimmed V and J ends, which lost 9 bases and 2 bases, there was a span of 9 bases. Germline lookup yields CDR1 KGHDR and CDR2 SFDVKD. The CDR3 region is CATYDSNTGELFF. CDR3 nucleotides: TGTGCCACCTACGACTCCAACACCGGGGAGCTGTTTTTT.

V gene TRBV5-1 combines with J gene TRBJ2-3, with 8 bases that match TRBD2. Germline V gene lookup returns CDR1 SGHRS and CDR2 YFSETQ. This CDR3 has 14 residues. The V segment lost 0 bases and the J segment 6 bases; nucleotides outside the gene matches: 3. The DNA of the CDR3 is TGCGCCAGCAGCTTGGAGAGCGGGAGTGATACGCAGTATTTT. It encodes CASSLESGSDTQYF.

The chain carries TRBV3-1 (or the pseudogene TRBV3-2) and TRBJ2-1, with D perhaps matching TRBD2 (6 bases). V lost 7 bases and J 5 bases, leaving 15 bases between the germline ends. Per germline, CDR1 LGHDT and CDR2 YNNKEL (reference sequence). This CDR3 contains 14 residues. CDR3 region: CASNFLALHNEQFF. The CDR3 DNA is TGTGCCAGCAACTTTCTAGCGCTACACAATGAGCAGTTCTTC.

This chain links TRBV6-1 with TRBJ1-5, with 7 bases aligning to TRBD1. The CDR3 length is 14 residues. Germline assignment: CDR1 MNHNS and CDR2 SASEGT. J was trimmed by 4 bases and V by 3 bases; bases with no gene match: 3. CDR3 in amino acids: CASSDRGGNQPQHF. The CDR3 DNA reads TGTGCCAGCAGTGACAGGGGGGGGAATCAGCCCCAGCATTTT.

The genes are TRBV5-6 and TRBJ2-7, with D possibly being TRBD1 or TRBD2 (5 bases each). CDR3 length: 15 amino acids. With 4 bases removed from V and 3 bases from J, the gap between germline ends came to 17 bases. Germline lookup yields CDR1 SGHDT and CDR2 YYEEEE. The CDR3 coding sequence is TGTGCCAGCAGCCCTGGGTGGGGGTCCCGCTACGAGCAGTACTTC. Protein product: CASSPGWGSRYEQYF.

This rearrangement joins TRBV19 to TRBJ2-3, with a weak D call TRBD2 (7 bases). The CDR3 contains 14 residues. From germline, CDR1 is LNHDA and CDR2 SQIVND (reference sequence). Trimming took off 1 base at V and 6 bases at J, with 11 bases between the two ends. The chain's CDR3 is CASSIGGGEDTQYF. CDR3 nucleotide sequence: TGTGCCAGTAGTATAGGGGGGGGCGAGGATACGCAGTATTTT.

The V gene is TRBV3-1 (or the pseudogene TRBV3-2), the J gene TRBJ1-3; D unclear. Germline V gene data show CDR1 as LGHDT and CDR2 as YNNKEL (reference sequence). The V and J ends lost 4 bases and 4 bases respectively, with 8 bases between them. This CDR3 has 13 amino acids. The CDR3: CASSPGLGNTIYF. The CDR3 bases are TGTGCCAGCAGCCCGGGGTTGGGAAACACCATATATTTT.

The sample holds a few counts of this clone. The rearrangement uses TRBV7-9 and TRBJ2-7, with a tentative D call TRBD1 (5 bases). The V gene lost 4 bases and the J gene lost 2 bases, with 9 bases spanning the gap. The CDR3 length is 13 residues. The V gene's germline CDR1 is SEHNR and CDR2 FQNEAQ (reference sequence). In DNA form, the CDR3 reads TGTGCCAGCAGCTCTACAGGAACCTACGAGCAGTACTTC. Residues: CASSSTGTYEQYF.

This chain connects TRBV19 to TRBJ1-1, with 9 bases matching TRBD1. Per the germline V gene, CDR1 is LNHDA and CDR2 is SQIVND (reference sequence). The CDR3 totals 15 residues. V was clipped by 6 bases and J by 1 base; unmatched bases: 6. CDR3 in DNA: TGTGCCAGTAGGGCTGAGGGACAGGGGAACACTGAAGCTTTCTTT. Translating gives CASRAEGQGNTEAFF.

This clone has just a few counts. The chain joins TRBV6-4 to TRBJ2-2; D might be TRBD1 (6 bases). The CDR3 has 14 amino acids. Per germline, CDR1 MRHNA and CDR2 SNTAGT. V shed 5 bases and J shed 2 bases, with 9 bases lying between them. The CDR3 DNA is TGTGCCAGCAGTCAACAGGGTAACACCGGGGAGCTGTTTTTT. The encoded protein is CASSQQGNTGELFF.

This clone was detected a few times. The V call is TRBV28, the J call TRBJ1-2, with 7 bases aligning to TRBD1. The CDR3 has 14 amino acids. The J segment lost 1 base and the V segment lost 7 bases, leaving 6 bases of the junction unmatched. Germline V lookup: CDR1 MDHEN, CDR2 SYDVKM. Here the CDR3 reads CASKRDRNNYGYTF. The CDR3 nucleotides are TGTGCCAGCAAAAGGGACAGAAATAACTATGGCTACACCTTC.

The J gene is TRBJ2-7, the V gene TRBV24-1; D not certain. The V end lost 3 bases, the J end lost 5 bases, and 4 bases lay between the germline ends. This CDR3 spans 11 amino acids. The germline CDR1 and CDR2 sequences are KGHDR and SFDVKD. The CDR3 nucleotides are TGTGCCACCAGTGATGGTGACGAGCAGTACTTC. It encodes CATSDGDEQYF.

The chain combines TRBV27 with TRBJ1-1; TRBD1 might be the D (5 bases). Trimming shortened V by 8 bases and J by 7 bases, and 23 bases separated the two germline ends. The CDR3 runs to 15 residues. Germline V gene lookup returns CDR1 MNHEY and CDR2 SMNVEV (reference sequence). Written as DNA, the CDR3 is TGTGCCAGCTCCGATAAGAGGGCAGGGATTCTTGAAGCTTTCTTT. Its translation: CASSDKRAGILEAFF.